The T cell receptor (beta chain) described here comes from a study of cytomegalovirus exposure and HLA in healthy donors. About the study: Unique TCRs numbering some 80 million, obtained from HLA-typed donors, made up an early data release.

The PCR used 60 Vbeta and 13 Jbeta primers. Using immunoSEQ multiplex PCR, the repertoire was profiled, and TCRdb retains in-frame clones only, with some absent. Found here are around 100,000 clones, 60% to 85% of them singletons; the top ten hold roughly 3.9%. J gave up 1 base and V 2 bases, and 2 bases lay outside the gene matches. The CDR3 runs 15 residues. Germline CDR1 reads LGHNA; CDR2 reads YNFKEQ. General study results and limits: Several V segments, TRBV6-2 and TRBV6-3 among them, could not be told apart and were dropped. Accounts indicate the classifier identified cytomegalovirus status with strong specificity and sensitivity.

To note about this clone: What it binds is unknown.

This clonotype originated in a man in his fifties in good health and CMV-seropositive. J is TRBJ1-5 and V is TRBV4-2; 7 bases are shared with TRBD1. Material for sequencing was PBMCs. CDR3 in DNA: TGTGCCAGCAGCCAATTGACAGGGAGCAATCAGCCCCAGCATTTT. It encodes CASSQLTGSNQPQHF.